The T cell receptor beta chain described here comes from a study of cytomegalovirus exposure and HLA in healthy donors. Whole-study results and caveats: The study found most TCR sequences rare, yet found some public TCRs in many donors.

Sequencing was performed with immunoSEQ multiplex PCR; in TCRdb, only in-frame clones are kept and a portion is missing. The profile shows around 140,000 clones, roughly 87% of them singletons. Remarks on this clone: No antigen is known for it.

V lost 3 bases to trimming and J lost 8 bases, with 19 bases between them. The CDR3 consists of 15 residues. Germline V gene sequence: CDR1 MNHEY, CDR2 SMNVEV (reference sequence). The chain has TRBV27 and TRBJ1-2, with D possibly being TRBD1 (6 bases). The sample consisted of PBMCs. The receptor was isolated from a woman between 18 and 29 years old in good health and CMV-seronegative. CDR3 amino acids: CASSLVRGWVGGYTF. The CDR3 DNA is TGTGCCAGCAGTTTGGTTAGGGGGTGGGTGGGAGGCTACACCTTC.